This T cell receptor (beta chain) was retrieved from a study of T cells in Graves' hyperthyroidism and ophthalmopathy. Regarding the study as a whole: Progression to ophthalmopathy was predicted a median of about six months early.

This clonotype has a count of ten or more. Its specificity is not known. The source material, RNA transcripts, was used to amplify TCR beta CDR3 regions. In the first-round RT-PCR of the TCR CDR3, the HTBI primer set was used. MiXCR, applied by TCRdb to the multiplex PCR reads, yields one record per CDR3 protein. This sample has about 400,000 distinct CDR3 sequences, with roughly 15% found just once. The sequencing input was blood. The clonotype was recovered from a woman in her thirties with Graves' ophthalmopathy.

In DNA, the CDR3 is TGTGCCAGCAGCCAAGACCCGGGCTACAGGGGGCACAATTCACCCCTCCACTTT. This sequence encodes CASSQDPGYRGHNSPLHF. The V call is TRBV3-1, the J call TRBJ1-6; 9 bases are a match to TRBD1. The ends lost 0 bases at V and 7 bases at J; junction bases unmatched: 10. The CDR3 runs 18 residues. Germline V gives CDR1 LGHDT, CDR2 YNNKEL (reference sequence).